Shown below are 19 T cell receptor beta chains from a single sample sequenced in a study of blood T cell repertoires in COVID-19. Sequencing was performed with immunoSEQ multiplex PCR; in TCRdb, only in-frame clones are kept and a portion is missing. The repertoire holds 140,000 to 150,000 clones, with around 87% as singletons. What was sequenced was peripheral blood. Receptors were obtained from a man aged 80 or over with acute or convalescent COVID-19.

The V call is TRBV15, the J call TRBJ2-7; TRBD1 aligns across 7 bases. The CDR3 is 14 amino acids. Germline V gene sequence: CDR1 LNHNV, CDR2 YYDKDF (reference sequence). After removal of 4 bases from V and 7 bases from J, the junction contained 10 bases not matched to a gene. CDR3 sequence: CATSTGDSVREQYF. DNA for the CDR3: TGTGCCACCAGCACTGGGGACAGCGTTAGAGAGCAGTACTTC.

DNA for the CDR3: TGCGCCAGCAGCCGAGACGGGATAGCGGGGGGGCCCACCGGGGAGCTGTTTTTT. It specifies CASSRDGIAGGPTGELFF. The chain uses TRBV5-1 and TRBJ2-2, with 11 bases fitting TRBD2. CDR1 SGHRS and CDR2 YFSETQ come from the germline V gene. The CDR3 covers 18 residues. Trimming at V came to 4 bases and at J to 4 bases, leaving 12 bases not matched to a gene.

This chain joins TRBV4-1 and TRBJ1-6; no clear D. The CDR3 has 16 residues. Trimming pared 3 bases from V and 6 bases from J, leaving 15 bases between. The germline V gene has CDR1 MGHRA and CDR2 YSYEKL. CDR3 region: CASSQSPNPGNSPLHF. The DNA for the CDR3 is TGCGCCAGCAGCCAGTCCCCTAACCCGGGTAATTCACCCCTCCACTTT.

This chain joins TRBV5-6 and TRBJ1-2; TRBD1 agrees at 8 bases. CDR1 and CDR2 from the germline V gene are SGHDT and YYEEEE. The CDR3 sequence is 15 residues long. Germline trimming cut 0 bases from V and 5 bases from J; bases unmatched to any gene: 6. The DNA for the CDR3 is TGTGCCAGCAGCTTGGGGCAGGGGGCGGGGTATGGCTACACCTTC. Its protein is CASSLGQGAGYGYTF. Drawing the rest from reference TRBV5-6 and TRBJ1-2, the complete variable domain is DAGVTQSPTHLIKTRGQQVTLRCSPKSGHDTVSWYQQALGQGPQFIFQYYEEEERQRGNFPDRFSGHQFPNYSSELNVNALLLGDSALYLCASSLGQGAGYGYTFGSGTRLTVV.

The J gene is TRBJ2-2, the V gene TRBV6-2 or TRBV6-3; 8 nucleotides line up with TRBD2. V lost 4 bases to trimming and J lost 5 bases; unmatched junction nucleotides: 9. CDR3 length: 16 residues. Germline CDR1 reads MNHEY; CDR2 reads SVGEGT. CDR3 sequence reads: CASSSRTSPVTGELFF. The DNA of the CDR3 is TGTGCCAGCAGTTCTCGGACTAGCCCCGTAACCGGGGAGCTGTTTTTT.

This clone was recorded only once. The chain links TRBV3-1 (or the pseudogene TRBV3-2) to TRBJ2-2; D unresolved. V shed 8 bases and J shed 1 base, with 11 bases lying between them. Germline CDR1 reads LGHDT; CDR2 reads YNNKEL (reference sequence). CDR3 length: 14 amino acids. The CDR3 reads CASGPTLNTGELFF. In nucleotides, the CDR3 is TGTGCCAGCGGGCCAACGCTGAACACCGGGGAGCTGTTTTTT.

The V call is TRBV20-1, the J call TRBJ1-1; D is perhaps TRBD1 (6 bases). Germline V CDR1 and CDR2: DFQATT, SNEGSKA (reference sequence). The CDR3 contains 13 residues. The V end lost 3 bases, the J end lost 3 bases, and 11 bases lay between the germline ends. CDR3 sequence: CSASKGVDTEAFF. CDR3 DNA: TGCAGTGCTAGTAAGGGGGTGGACACTGAAGCTTTCTTT.

This clone was observed a single time. The chain is built from TRBV18 and TRBJ2-5; 7 positions agree with TRBD2. Germline CDR1 and CDR2: KGHSH and LQKENI. The CDR3 sequence is 15 residues long. The V and J ends lost 2 bases and 3 bases, in that order; junction bases with no gene match: 6. In DNA, the CDR3 is TGTGCCAGCTCACCAGGGCGGGGGTCCGAAGAGACCCAGTACTTC. Protein product: CASSPGRGSEETQYF.

The chain carries TRBV27 and TRBJ1-6; 7 bases match TRBD1. CDR1 is MNHEY, CDR2 SMNVEV, per germline (reference sequence). The CDR3 consists of 14 residues. V shed 9 bases, J shed 8 bases, and the junction held 10 bases outside the gene matches. The CDR3 DNA follows: TGTGCCAGTGGCCGACAGGGCCGTTATTCACCCCTCCACTTT. Its protein product is CASGRQGRYSPLHF.

The gene calls are TRBV27 and TRBJ1-2; D possibly corresponds to TRBD1 (6 bases). The V end was cut by 0 bases, the J end by 7 bases, with 18 bases between. CDR1 MNHEY and CDR2 SMNVEV come from the germline V gene (reference sequence). The CDR3 covers 16 residues. This CDR3 reads CASSLSSVTGSTGYTF. CDR3 nucleotide sequence: TGTGCCAGCAGTTTATCGAGCGTGACAGGTTCCACTGGCTACACCTTC.

J is TRBJ1-6 and V is TRBV3-1 (or the pseudogene TRBV3-2); D not certain. V was trimmed by 0 bases and J by 9 bases, leaving 6 bases between them. The CDR3 extends over 13 amino acids. CDR1 and CDR2 (germline): LGHDT, YNNKEL (reference sequence). The CDR3 coding sequence is TGTGCCAGCAGCCAAGAACTTTTTTCACCCCTCCACTTT. Translated, it gives CASSQELFSPLHF.

The rearrangement uses TRBV27 and TRBJ1-2, with D perhaps TRBD1 (6 bases). Trimming took 2 bases from V and 7 from J, leaving 14 bases between them. CDR1 MNHEY and CDR2 SMNVEV come from the germline V gene (reference sequence). The CDR3 extends over 14 amino acids. The CDR3 nucleotides are TGTGCCAGCAGTTTAGCAGGGGAAAGAGGTGGCTACACCTTC. This encodes CASSLAGERGGYTF.

The chain carries TRBV28 and TRBJ1-3, with unresolved D. This CDR3 has 15 residues. V lost 5 bases, J lost 0 bases, and 11 bases lay in between. Looked up from germline, CDR1 is MDHEN and CDR2 is SYDVKM. This CDR3 reads CASSPSRPSGNTIYF. CDR3 DNA: TGTGCCAGCAGTCCCTCTAGGCCCTCTGGAAACACCATATATTTT.

The gene calls are TRBV28 and TRBJ1-2; D gene unclear. CDR3 size: 14 residues. V was cut by 3 bases and J by 2 bases, with 10 bases left in between. Germline-derived CDR1 and CDR2 are MDHEN and SYDVKM. CDR3 protein: CASSLAHVNYGYTF. The CDR3 DNA is TGTGCCAGCAGTTTGGCTCATGTAAACTATGGCTACACCTTC.

The rearrangement links TRBV28 to TRBJ1-1, with 9 bases that match TRBD1. This CDR3 is 14 amino acids long. The germline V gene encodes CDR1 MDHEN and CDR2 SYDVKM. V trimming: 5 bases; J trimming: 5 bases; junction bases outside the gene matches: 6. CDR3 residues: CASSPGTGKTEAFF. The CDR3 DNA reads TGTGCCAGCAGTCCCGGGACAGGGAAGACTGAAGCTTTCTTT.

V is TRBV5-1 and J is TRBJ2-7; a weak D match, TRBD2 (6 bases). V was pared by 4 bases and J by 3 bases, with 14 bases between. Germline V CDR1 and CDR2: SGHRS, YFSETQ. The CDR3 totals 14 residues. The CDR3 nucleotides are TGCGCCAGCAGCCGGACGGGGGACGGCTACGAGCAGTACTTC. Amino acid sequence: CASSRTGDGYEQYF. The complete variable domain, with remaining parts taken from reference TRBV5-1 and TRBJ2-7, reads KAGVTQTPRYLIKTRGQQVTLSCSPISGHRSVSWYQQTPGQGLQFLFEYFSETQRNKGNFPGRFSGRQFSNSRSEMNVSTLELGDSALYLCASSRTGDGYEQYFGPGTRLTVT.

The V gene is TRBV9, the J gene TRBJ1-2, with 7 bases fitting TRBD1. V dropped 4 bases and J dropped 7; count of bases not matched to a gene: 10. Looked up from germline, CDR1 is SGDLS and CDR2 is YYNGEE. This CDR3 is built from 14 residues. CDR3 residues: CASSLLYQGGGYTF. The DNA for the CDR3 is TGTGCCAGCAGCCTTCTTTACCAGGGGGGTGGCTACACCTTC.

This chain uses TRBV9 with TRBJ1-1; 7 bases fit TRBD1. After removal of 5 bases from V and 0 bases from J, the junction contained 7 bases not matched to a gene. The CDR3 covers 15 residues. Germline V gene lookup returns CDR1 SGDLS and CDR2 YYNGEE. This CDR3 is CASRRTGFMNTEAFF. The CDR3 bases are TGTGCCAGCAGGAGGACAGGATTCATGAACACTGAAGCTTTCTTT.

The chain couples TRBV11-2 to TRBJ1-1; D may be TRBD1 (6 bases). The V and J ends lost 7 bases and 0 bases respectively, with 12 bases between them. The CDR3 length is 14 residues. CDR1 SGHAT and CDR2 FQNNGV come from the germline V gene. CDR3 in amino acids: CASNPGHLNTEAFF. CDR3 nucleotide sequence: TGTGCCAGCAACCCGGGACACTTGAACACTGAAGCTTTCTTT.